This TCR beta chain emerged from a study of cytomegalovirus exposure and HLA in healthy donors. Study-level background: Falling in the Caucasian-associated ancestry cluster were about four fifths of approximately 410 genotyped donors. Study-wide results and limits: The analysis excluded some indistinguishable V segments, including TRBV6-2 and TRBV6-3. Solely CMV serostatus was available to characterize immune exposure. Most CMV-associated TCR beta chains appeared HLA-restricted in a later analysis.

CDR3 length: 15 amino acids. V trimming: 1 base; J trimming: 3 bases; junction bases outside the gene matches: 4. Germline V CDR1 and CDR2: MGHRA, YSYEKL. As for this clone: The antigen is not known.

Primers: 60 Vbeta forward and 13 Jbeta reverse. This table comes from immunoSEQ multiplex PCR, and its TCRdb copy is limited to in-frame clones, with some not included. The sample lists some 150,000 clones; roughly 80% were seen once. The rearrangement uses TRBV4-1 and TRBJ2-7; 9 bases agree with TRBD1. The origin of this receptor is a man aged 35 to 55 in good health and CMV-seronegative. Sequencing input: PBMCs. Here the CDR3 DNA reads TGCGCCAGCAGCCAAGTACGGGACAGGGTCTACGAGCAGTACTTC. This gives the protein CASSQVRDRVYEQYF.